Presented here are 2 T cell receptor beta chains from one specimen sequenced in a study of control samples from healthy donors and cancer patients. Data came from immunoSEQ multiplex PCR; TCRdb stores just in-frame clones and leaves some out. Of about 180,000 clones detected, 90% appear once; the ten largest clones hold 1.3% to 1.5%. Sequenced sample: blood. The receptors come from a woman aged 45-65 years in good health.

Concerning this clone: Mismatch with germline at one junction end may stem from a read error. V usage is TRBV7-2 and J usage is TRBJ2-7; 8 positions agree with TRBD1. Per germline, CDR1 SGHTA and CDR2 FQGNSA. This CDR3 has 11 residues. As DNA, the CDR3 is TGTGCCAGCAGCCACCAGGGGGCAATGGACTTC. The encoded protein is CASSHQGAMDF.

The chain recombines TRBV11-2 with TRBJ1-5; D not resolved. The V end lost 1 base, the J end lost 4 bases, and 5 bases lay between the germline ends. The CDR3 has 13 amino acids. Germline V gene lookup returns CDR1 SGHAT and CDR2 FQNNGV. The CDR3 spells CASSLGINQPQHF. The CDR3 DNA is TGTGCCAGCAGCTTAGGGATTAATCAGCCCCAGCATTTT.